Listed here is a single T cell receptor beta chain. Its recognized antigen is unknown. Base qualities are missing; no much larger clone stands one base away. The immunoSEQ Assay, a bias-controlled multiplex PCR, was used to amplify TCRbeta CDR3 regions from genomic DNA. Per the source publication's procedure: Within the assay, amplification of reference gene primers was used to estimate how many nucleated cells each sample contained. To quantify the absolute abundance of each unique TCRbeta CDR3 rearrangement, sequence reads were collapsed and filtered. For each sample, productive Simpson clonality was calculated by taking the square root of Simpson's diversity index across productive rearrangements. TCRdb retrieved this table from immuneACCESS and kept in-frame rearrangements only. Not all clones are present; in checked studies, unresolved V genes account for under half, and no reason is known for the remainder. V, J and clone size are taken as reported in that table, and D and trimming were inferred from the DNA itself. The sample table lists approximately 120,000 clones, 80% to 90% of them with a count of one. Over 15% of the sample is taken by the ten largest.

The CDR3 holds 16 amino acids from the cysteine to the phenylalanine. Only CDR3 DNA remains: 48 bases, in frame from the first base. Reading the germline V gene gives CDR1 MDHEN and CDR2 SYDVKM. V lost 1 base and J lost 3 bases; the stretch between them is 12 bases long. Collaborating institutions collected whole blood in K2EDTA tubes following their own protocols. For TCRbeta analysis, collaborator samples were shipped as frozen whole blood, as isolated PBMCs, or as DNA extracted from either sample type. The data were taken from a study of blood T cell repertoires in COVID-19 (dated by TCRdb to the early 2020s). With regard to the full study: The collaborator samples originated in the United States, Italy and Spain and spanned the acute and convalescent phases of COVID-19. A freely available public database, intended as a resource for researchers studying the immune response to SARS-CoV-2, is where the repertoires were released. Where HLA class I and class II types were available, the types were taken from metadata supplied by the sample provider, not from assay-based typing. Samples came from the ongoing ImmuneRACE study (first 160 participants) plus 1,254 subjects from 6 global collaborators. Sample metadata almost always included a de-identified subject ID, COVID-19 status, age in years and sex. The prospective study material was composed of cDNA or gDNA derived from T cells, B-cell-depleted T cells, or PBMCs. Deeply sampled blood TCRbeta repertoires from subjects exposed to, actively infected with, or recovered from COVID-19 were included in the dataset. The investigation overall reported the following: How much clinical and demographic metadata was included differed by source and by participant, and the metadata was provided uncurated.

The receptor chain draws on TRBV28 and TRBJ2-2; the D region possibly corresponds to TRBD2 (6 bases align). The sample consisted of peripheral blood. This clonotype was sampled from a human donor with acute or convalescent COVID-19. The donor label of this sample is uncertain. At the DNA level, the sequence is TGTGCCAGCAGTTTATCTCCGGGAGCTTACACCGGGGAGCTGTTTTTT. The translation is CASSLSPGAYTGELFF. The variable domain in full, with residues beyond the CDR3 obtained from the reference TRBV28 and TRBJ2-2 genes, is DVKVTQSSRYLVKRTGEKVFLECVQDMDHENMFWYRQDPGLGLRLIYFSYDVKMKEKGDIPEGYSVSREKKERFSLILESASTNQTSMYLCASSLSPGAYTGELFFGEGSRLTVL.